A single sample is the source of the 9 T cell receptor beta chains below, sequenced in a study of post-analysis software for immune sequencing data. Study observations and caveats: Higher frequency in patients than in controls was seen for roughly five TRBV segments, with TRBV5-6, TRBV5-1 and TRBV20-1 among them.

Unique molecular identifiers tagged the TCR beta cDNA libraries. TCRdb passed the PCR reads through MiXCR, listing each CDR3 protein once. The repertoire includes over 300,000 distinct CDR3 sequences, approximately 33% of them detected once, and about an eighth sits in the top ten. No antigen has been assigned to these receptors. The sample was blood. Receptors were obtained from a girl aged 5-17 years with multiple sclerosis.

The rearrangement links TRBV7-2 to TRBJ1-4; D not certain. The CDR3 is 14 amino acids. The V and J ends lost 3 bases and 3 bases respectively, with 8 bases between them. Germline CDR1 reads SGHTA; CDR2 reads FQGNSA. The DNA for the CDR3 is TGTGCCAGCAGCTTTTCCGGGCCTAATGAAAAACTGTTTTTT. Protein sequence: CASSFSGPNEKLFF.

This clonotype was seen just once. V usage is TRBV14 and J usage is TRBJ1-1; D is ambiguous. Germline V gene sequence: CDR1 SGHDN, CDR2 FVKESK. V lost 0 bases and J 0 bases, leaving 11 bases between the germline ends. CDR3 length: 16 residues. The DNA of the CDR3 is TGTGCCAGCAGCCAAGACAATTCAGCAATGAACACTGAAGCTTTCTTT. This gives the protein CASSQDNSAMNTEAFF.

V is TRBV11-2 and J is TRBJ2-7, with a weak D call TRBD1 (5 bases). The V end lost 5 bases, the J end lost 4 bases, and 15 bases lay between the germline ends. The CDR3 has 14 amino acids. In germline, CDR1 is SGHAT, CDR2 FQNNGV. This CDR3 reads CASSPPGQKYEQYF. The DNA for the CDR3 is TGTGCCAGCAGCCCGCCAGGGCAAAAGTACGAGCAGTACTTC.

The CDR3 nucleotides are TGCAGTGCTTTCGGGGGGACAGGGGGGGACATTCAGTACTTC. Translation: CSAFGGTGGDIQYF. The J gene is TRBJ2-7, the V gene TRBV20-1; 11 bases are a match to TRBD1. The J call may be faulty, since TRBJ2-4 better matches the DNA end. The CDR3 length is 14 residues. From germline, CDR1 is DFQATT and CDR2 SNEGSKA (reference sequence).

This clonotype was observed a few times. This rearrangement joins TRBV5-4 to TRBJ1-4; weak D call: TRBD1 (5 bases). CDR3 length equals 14 residues. Germline V CDR1 and CDR2: SGHNT, YYREEE (reference sequence). The V end was cut by 0 bases, the J end by 8 bases, with 11 bases between. The CDR3 nucleotides read TGTGCCAGCAGCTTGGCCAGGGAGGGCGAAAAACTGTTTTTT. Translation: CASSLAREGEKLFF.

The chain has TRBV20-1 and TRBJ2-1, with D hard to call. With 4 bases removed from V and 10 bases from J, the gap between germline ends came to 11 bases. In germline, CDR1 is DFQATT, CDR2 SNEGSKA (reference sequence). This CDR3 region has 11 residues. The CDR3 is CSANRQLEQFF. The DNA for the CDR3 is TGCAGTGCTAATCGGCAACTCGAGCAGTTCTTC.

The chain couples TRBV7-9 to TRBJ2-4, with a weak D call TRBD1 (5 bases). Between the trimmed V and J ends, which lost 0 bases and 0 bases, there was a span of 9 bases. Germline-derived CDR1 and CDR2 are SEHNR and FQNEAQ (reference sequence). The CDR3 sequence is 16 residues long. The CDR3 DNA follows: TGTGCCAGCAGCTTAGCAGGGGCCGGAGCCAAAAACATTCAGTACTTC. Protein product: CASSLAGAGAKNIQYF.

To note about this clonotype: The germline gene is not matched at one end of the junction; a read error may be the cause. This chain links TRBV5-1 with TRBJ2-2, with a weak D call TRBD2 (5 bases). Germline assignment: CDR1 SGHRS and CDR2 YFSETQ. This CDR3 has 12 amino acids. This chain's CDR3 is CAGSWTDGELFF. CDR3 DNA sequence: TGCGCCGGCAGCTGGACTGACGGGGAGCTGTTTTTT.

This clonotype was observed a few times. The chain couples TRBV15 to TRBJ2-7, with TRBD1 as a possible D gene (6 bases). The CDR3 covers 14 residues. V dropped 3 bases and J dropped 6 bases, with 15 bases sitting between them. Germline assignment: CDR1 LNHNV and CDR2 YYDKDF (reference sequence). CDR3 sequence: CATSRRAGVPEQYF. In nucleotides, the CDR3 is TGTGCCACCAGCAGGAGGGCAGGGGTCCCCGAGCAGTACTTC. Supplemented by reference TRBV15 and TRBJ2-7, the full variable domain reads DAMVIQNPRYQVTQFGKPVTLSCSQTLNHNVMYWYQQKSSQAPKLLFHYYDKDFNNEADTPDNFQSRRPNTSFCFLDIRSPGLGDTAMYLCATSRRAGVPEQYFGPGTRLTVT.